This TCR beta chain was captured by sequencing in a study of neurological immune-mediated disorders. Regarding the study as a whole: Levels of TCR clonal expansion peaked in HTLV-1-associated myelopathy and reached their lowest in multiple sclerosis, under those of healthy controls.

MiXCR, run by TCRdb on the 5' RACE reads, gives a single entry per CDR3 protein. This sample has roughly 27,000 distinct CDR3 sequences, with around 21% found just once. Regarding this clonotype: Antigen unknown.

This CDR3 is 15 amino acids long. V was clipped by 4 bases and J by 8 bases, with 18 bases between them. The germline V gene encodes CDR1 WSHSY and CDR2 SAAADI. The TCR comes from a woman aged 55-70 years in good health. The V gene is TRBV10-2, the J gene TRBJ1-5; D is unclear. Sequencing was carried out using PBMCs. CDR3 region: CASSATLLVAEPQHF. In DNA, the CDR3 is TGCGCCAGCAGTGCGACTCTCTTGGTTGCGGAGCCCCAGCATTTT.